This T cell receptor beta chain was identified during a study of identical twins. J was trimmed by 2 bases and V by 4 bases; bases with no gene match: 2. This CDR3 contains 15 residues. From germline, CDR1 is MGHDK and CDR2 SYGVNS. TCRdb reanalysed the 5' RACE reads using MiXCR and keeps one entry per CDR3 protein. This sample has fewer than 900,000 distinct CDR3 sequences, with around 20% found just once. The data also belong to a second study, concerning T cells expressing NK-cell markers.

The chain has TRBV25-1 and TRBJ2-2; 9 positions match TRBD2. This TCR was sampled from a woman under 30 in good health. Sample: PBMCs. The CDR3 loop reads CASSGLAVNTGELFF. DNA of the CDR3: TGTGCCAGCAGTGGACTAGCGGTCAACACCGGGGAGCTGTTTTTT.